A single sample is the source of the 15 T cell receptor beta chains below, sequenced in a study of blood T cell repertoires in COVID-19. Here immunoSEQ multiplex PCR was the method, and the copy in TCRdb shows in-frame clones only, minus some. The sample records about 170,000 clones, 70% to 80% being singletons. The source material was PBMCs or T cells enriched from blood (not recorded which). Receptor source: a woman aged 70-85 years in a cohort exposed to, infected with or recovered from COVID-19 (not recorded which).

V gene TRBV4-1 combines with J gene TRBJ2-7, with D unclear. The CDR3 has 15 amino acids. The germline V gene has CDR1 MGHRA and CDR2 YSYEKL. V lost 5 bases and J 2 bases, leaving 16 bases between the germline ends. The CDR3 sequence is CASSSPMANAYEQYF. The CDR3 nucleotides are TGCGCCAGCAGCTCTCCAATGGCCAACGCCTACGAGCAGTACTTC.

This chain connects TRBV15 to TRBJ2-6; D ambiguous. Germline lookup yields CDR1 LNHNV and CDR2 YYDKDF (reference sequence). V lost 0 bases, J lost 1 base, and 7 bases lay in between. The CDR3 is 16 amino acids. The CDR3 loop is CATSRDIVSGANVLTF. The CDR3 nucleotides are TGTGCCACCAGCAGAGACATAGTTTCTGGGGCCAACGTCCTGACTTTC.

This clone has more than one count but fewer than ten. The chain combines TRBV21-1 with TRBJ2-7; TRBD1, the table's D call, was not compared with the DNA. TRBV21-1 is designated a pseudogene. The CDR3 contains 14 residues. CDR3 coding DNA: TGTGCCAGCAGCAAAGTTCAGGGGGCAGTAGGGCAGTACTTC. Translation gives CASSKVQGAVGQYF.

This clone was seen a handful of times. J is TRBJ2-3 and V is TRBV6-5; 11 bases line up with TRBD2. The V segment lost 1 base and the J segment 6 bases; nucleotides outside the gene matches: 3. Germline assignment: CDR1 MNHEY and CDR2 SVGAGI. The length of the CDR3 is 15 residues. For the CDR3, the DNA is TGTGCCAGCAGTTACTTTGGACTAGCGGGTGATACGCAGTATTTT. Encoded protein: CASSYFGLAGDTQYF.

CDR3 sequence: CASSYGRVREQYF. The CDR3 DNA sequence: TGTGCCAGCAGTTACGGCAGGGTCCGCGAGCAGTACTTC. V and J are TRBV6-5 and TRBJ2-7, with D perhaps matching TRBD1 (5 bases). The V gene's germline CDR1 is MNHEY and CDR2 SVGAGI. CDR3 length equals 13 residues. With 2 bases removed from V and 6 bases from J, the gap between germline ends came to 11 bases.

J is TRBJ1-3 and V is TRBV10-3; 9 bases agree with TRBD1. CDR3 size: 18 residues. Germline values: CDR1 ENHRY, CDR2 SYGVKD. The trim removed 0 bases at V and 0 bases at J, leaving 6 bases unmatched. This CDR3 is CAISESTGQGGSGNTIYF. CDR3 sequence (DNA): TGTGCCATCAGTGAGTCTACGGGACAGGGTGGCTCTGGAAACACCATATATTTT.

A single count supports this clone. The chain has TRBV29-1 and TRBJ2-3; TRBD1 agrees at 10 bases. The CDR3 length is 17 residues. Germline CDR1 reads SQVTM; CDR2 reads ANQGSEA. Losses at the gene ends were 6 bases for V and 0 bases for J; bases not matched to a gene: 12. The CDR3 region has the DNA TGCAGCGTGAGGAATCGACAGGGGGCCTCGAGCACAGATACGCAGTATTTT. Amino acid sequence: CSVRNRQGASSTDTQYF.

CDR3 nucleotides: TGTGCCAGCAGCTTAGGGGGACAGGGAGGAAGCGAGCAGTACTTC. It yields the protein CASSLGGQGGSEQYF. This rearrangement joins TRBV5-5 to TRBJ2-7; 9 bases are shared with TRBD1. V dropped 2 bases and J dropped 6; count of bases not matched to a gene: 9. The CDR3 has 15 amino acids. Germline V gives CDR1 SGHKS, CDR2 YYEKEE (reference sequence).

This sequence joins TRBV10-1 and TRBJ2-2; possible D gene TRBD2, 5 bases. Germline V gene lookup returns CDR1 WNHNN and CDR2 SYGVQD (reference sequence). This CDR3 comprises 17 residues. In DNA form, the CDR3 reads TGCGCAGCGCCTAGCCCTTGGCGGGCCTCGAACACCGGGGAGCTGTTTTTT. This encodes CAAPSPWRASNTGELFF.

The chain combines TRBV27 with TRBJ2-5; 7 positions match TRBD2. Losses at the gene ends were 6 bases for V and 5 bases for J; bases not matched to a gene: 9. This CDR3 is 14 amino acids long. In germline, CDR1 is MNHEY, CDR2 SMNVEV (reference sequence). The CDR3 DNA follows: TGTGCCAGCAGCGCAACCGGACTAGTCGAGACCCAGTACTTC. Protein product: CASSATGLVETQYF.

The chain uses TRBV7-8 and TRBJ1-5; D gene uncertain. V lost 0 bases and J 6 bases, leaving 6 bases between the germline ends. The CDR3 has 13 amino acids. Germline CDR1 reads SGHVS; CDR2 reads FQNEAQ. The CDR3 coding sequence is TGTGCCAGCAGCTTAGCGGAGGGTCAGCCCCAGCATTTT. Translating gives CASSLAEGQPQHF.

The J gene is TRBJ1-1, the V gene TRBV5-1; the match to TRBD1 covers 7 bases. This CDR3 is 14 amino acids long. Germline V gene lookup returns CDR1 SGHRS and CDR2 YFSETQ. J lost 0 bases, V lost 3 bases, and 2 bases had no gene match. The CDR3 loop is CASSWDSLNTEAFF. In DNA form, the CDR3 reads TGCGCCAGCAGCTGGGACAGCCTGAACACTGAAGCTTTCTTT.

The J gene is TRBJ1-4, the V gene TRBV7-9; TRBD1 matches 7 bases. The CDR3 consists of 15 residues. V lost 4 bases and J lost 7; bases outside the gene matches: 9. Germline CDR1 SEHNR, CDR2 FQNEAQ (reference sequence). The CDR3, as DNA: TGTGCCAGCAGCTCAAGACAGGGACGAAGTGAAAAACTGTTTTTT. Amino acids: CASSSRQGRSEKLFF.

The sample holds a few counts of this clone. The rearrangement joins TRBV4-2 to TRBJ2-2, with TRBD2 matching 7 bases. The CDR3 loop spans 16 amino acids. Germline lookup yields CDR1 LGHNA and CDR2 YNFKEQ. With V trimmed by 4 bases and J by 4 bases, 9 bases remained unmatched. CDR3 bases: TGTGCCAGCAGCCTCCTCGGGACTACGGGCACCGGGGAGCTGTTTTTT. It codes for CASSLLGTTGTGELFF.

The rearrangement uses TRBV4-1 and TRBJ2-6; perhaps TRBD1 as D (6 bases). The V gene lost 0 bases and the J gene lost 0 bases, with 15 bases spanning the gap. CDR3 size: 19 residues. Germline V gene lookup returns CDR1 MGHRA and CDR2 YSYEKL. CDR3 bases: TGCGCCAGCAGCCAAGATCAACGGGACACAGGCTCTGGGGCCAACGTCCTGACTTTC. The encoded protein is CASSQDQRDTGSGANVLTF.